The 24 T cell receptor beta chains below were found in one sample sequenced in a study of cytomegalovirus exposure and HLA in healthy donors (dated 2017 in TCRdb). Libraries were built with the immunoSEQ multiplex PCR assay. A mixture of 60 forward primers for TCR Vbeta segments and 13 reverse primers for TCR Jbeta segments was used in the multiplex PCR. The immuneACCESS repertoire file appears here via TCRdb, limited to in-frame rearrangements. These files lack a portion of the clones; in checked studies, under half of the deficit traces to unresolved V genes, and the cause of the others is not known. Present in this sample are about 150,000 clones, 64% of which were seen just once. About 3% of the sample belongs to the ten largest clones. The source material was PBMCs. The receptors were gathered from a woman aged 30 to 39 in good health and CMV-seropositive.

The V call is TRBV6-5, the J call TRBJ1-1; 7 bases fit TRBD1. Germline trimming cut 2 bases from V and 4 bases from J; bases unmatched to any gene: 7. The germline V gene has CDR1 MNHEY and CDR2 SVGAGI. The CDR3 is 15 residues long. CDR3 nucleotides: TGTGCCAGCAGTTACCAAGGGGGCGCGGTCACTGAAGCTTTCTTT. Amino acid sequence: CASSYQGGAVTEAFF.

J is TRBJ1-1 and V is TRBV5-1, with D possibly being TRBD1 (5 bases). The CDR3 consists of 15 residues. The V end was cut by 1 base, the J end by 1 base, with 11 bases between. CDR1 and CDR2 (germline): SGHRS, YFSETQ. The CDR3 DNA is TGCGCCAGCAGCTTGTATGTGGGGGGGAACACTGAAGCTTTCTTT. It is translated as CASSLYVGGNTEAFF.

The J gene is TRBJ2-7, the V gene TRBV29-1, with 11 bases lining up with TRBD1. This CDR3 comprises 12 residues. Germline V gives CDR1 SQVTM, CDR2 ANQGSEA. V was pared by 6 bases and J by 6 bases, with 4 bases of the junction left unmatched. CDR3 in amino acids: CSVDRGLSEQYF. The CDR3 nucleotides are TGCAGCGTGGACAGGGGGCTCTCCGAGCAGTACTTC.

V gene TRBV6-5 combines with J gene TRBJ2-6, with D unresolved. V lost 11 bases and J 0 bases, leaving 14 bases between the germline ends. Germline-derived CDR1 and CDR2 are MNHEY and SVGAGI. The CDR3 contains 15 residues. CDR3 sequence: CASRAAVSGANVLTF. CDR3 nucleotide sequence: TGTGCCTCCCGCGCGGCCGTCTCTGGGGCCAACGTCCTGACTTTC.

The chain has TRBV19 and TRBJ1-5; D call uncertain. The CDR3 covers 15 residues. Germline V lookup: CDR1 LNHDA, CDR2 SQIVND (reference sequence). V was clipped by 1 base and J by 1 base, with 8 bases between them. In DNA form, the CDR3 reads TGTGCCAGTAGTATAGGGCAGATGAGCAATCAGCCCCAGCATTTT. This encodes CASSIGQMSNQPQHF.

The CDR3 spells CASSLNQATTDTQYF. CDR3 nucleotides: TGTGCCAGCAGCTTAAATCAGGCCACCACAGATACGCAGTATTTT. The chain employs TRBV11-3 and TRBJ2-3; no firm D call. This CDR3 has 15 residues. Trimming left V 2 bases short and J 2 bases short, with 11 bases between. Germline V lookup: CDR1 SGHNT, CDR2 YENEEA.

V and J are TRBV2 and TRBJ1-2; weak D call: TRBD1 (5 bases). CDR1 is SNHLY and CDR2 is FYNNEI in the germline V gene. The CDR3 has 13 residues. V dropped 6 bases and J dropped 6 bases, with 14 bases sitting between them. The CDR3 nucleotides are TGTGCCAGCAGGGTCGGGGGAGGACATGGCTACACCTTC. Amino acid sequence: CASRVGGGHGYTF. Full variable domain (rest looked up from reference TRBV2 and TRBJ1-2): EPEVTQTPSHQVTQMGQEVILRCVPISNHLYFYWYRQILGQKVEFLVSFYNNEISEKSEIFDDQFSVERPDGSNFTLKIRSTKLEDSAMYFCASRVGGGHGYTFGSGTRLTVV.

A word on this clone: At one end, the junction sequence differs from germline, possibly due to a read error. The V call is TRBV7-9, the J call TRBJ1-1; D ambiguous. CDR1 and CDR2 from the germline V gene are SEHNR and FQNEAQ (reference sequence). CDR3 length equals 12 residues. CDR3 residues: CSSSLESNQAFF. CDR3 in DNA: TGTTCCAGCAGCTTAGAATCAAATCAAGCTTTCTTT.

The chain combines TRBV5-4 with TRBJ2-7; the D gene is possibly TRBD1 (6 bases). CDR1 and CDR2 from the germline V gene are SGHNT and YYREEE (reference sequence). CDR3 length: 14 residues. The V and J ends lost 4 bases and 4 bases respectively, with 15 bases between them. The CDR3 reads CASSRPDSSYEQYF. The CDR3 DNA follows: TGTGCCAGCAGCCGCCCGGACAGTTCATACGAGCAGTACTTC.

In this sample, this clone turned up a few times. The CDR3 here is CAWSIGGELFF. CDR3 DNA: TGTGCCTGGAGCATCGGCGGGGAGCTGTTTTTT. J is TRBJ2-2 and V is TRBV30; D unclear. With 3 bases removed from V and 7 bases from J, the gap between germline ends came to 6 bases. The CDR3 has 11 residues. CDR1 is GTSNPN, CDR2 SVGIG, per germline (reference sequence).

CDR3 region: CASSSGLAGGWYGELFF. The CDR3 DNA is TGTGCCAGCAGCTCCGGACTAGCGGGGGGGTGGTACGGGGAGCTGTTTTTT. The rearrangement uses TRBV5-6 and TRBJ2-2; 15 positions match TRBD2. In germline, CDR1 is SGHDT, CDR2 YYEEEE. The CDR3 covers 17 residues. The J segment lost 7 bases and the V segment lost 3 bases, leaving 7 bases of the junction unmatched.

The chain couples TRBV4-1 to TRBJ1-4; D remains unclear. The CDR3 sequence is 14 residues long. CDR1 and CDR2 from the germline V gene are MGHRA and YSYEKL. V lost 2 bases and J lost 10, with 14 bases in between. The CDR3 region has the DNA TGCGCCAGCAGCCAACAGCCCCTCGGGGTAAAACTGTTTTTT. Amino acids: CASSQQPLGVKLFF.

This chain links TRBV7-9 with TRBJ2-7; tentatively, D is TRBD1 (6 bases). The CDR3 covers 14 residues. Trimming took off 0 bases at V and 2 bases at J, with 8 bases between the two ends. Germline V gene lookup returns CDR1 SEHNR and CDR2 FQNEAQ (reference sequence). The DNA of the CDR3 is TGTGCCAGCAGCTTAGCGGCAGGGGCCTACGAGCAGTACTTC. The encoded protein is CASSLAAGAYEQYF.

The chain carries TRBV5-1 and TRBJ2-1; D uncertain. Germline V gene lookup returns CDR1 SGHRS and CDR2 YFSETQ. There are 16 residues in the CDR3. V gave up 2 bases and J gave up 4 bases, with 16 bases separating them. The CDR3 sequence is CASSLASNSNYNEQFF. The CDR3 region has the DNA TGCGCCAGCAGCTTAGCCTCCAATTCCAATTACAATGAGCAGTTCTTC.

This rearrangement joins TRBV2 to TRBJ2-2; TRBD2 is a possible D gene (5 bases). CDR1 and CDR2 from the germline V gene are SNHLY and FYNNEI. The CDR3 is made up of 15 amino acids. V was cut by 7 bases and J by 4 bases, with 16 bases left in between. CDR3 protein: CASMGEGKSTGELFF. CDR3 nucleotide sequence: TGTGCCAGCATGGGAGAGGGTAAAAGCACCGGGGAGCTGTTTTTT.

This sequence joins TRBV2 and TRBJ1-2; 7 bases fit TRBD1. The CDR3 runs to 14 residues. Germline CDR1 and CDR2: SNHLY and FYNNEI. CDR3 amino acids: CATQVAGGRYGYTF. In DNA, the CDR3 is TGTGCAACGCAGGTCGCAGGGGGACGCTATGGCTACACCTTC.

CDR3 nucleotide sequence: TGCGCCAGCAGCCAAGAAGGAGATAGGTATGGCTACACCTTC. Its protein is CASSQEGDRYGYTF. The chain has TRBV4-1 and TRBJ1-2; the D is unclear. Looked up from germline, CDR1 is MGHRA and CDR2 is YSYEKL. V dropped 0 bases and J dropped 5 bases, with 10 bases sitting between them. The CDR3 has 14 residues.

The chain couples TRBV5-8 to TRBJ1-2, with D uncertain. Per the germline V gene, CDR1 is SGHTS and CDR2 is YDEGEE. This CDR3 is 15 amino acids long. V lost 3 bases and J lost 2, with 14 bases in between. The CDR3 spells CASSYTLTGNYGYTF. CDR3 bases: TGTGCCAGCAGCTACACCCTGACGGGAAACTATGGCTACACCTTC.

The V call is TRBV13, the J call TRBJ2-5; 8 nucleotides agree with TRBD2. The CDR3 is 14 amino acids. CDR1 and CDR2 (germline): PRHDT, FYEKMQ (reference sequence). Trimming took 3 bases from V and 2 from J; bases not matched to a gene: 2. The CDR3 loop reads CASSFSGGQETQYF. CDR3 in DNA: TGTGCCAGCAGCTTTTCGGGGGGGCAAGAGACCCAGTACTTC.

The genes are TRBV10-3 and TRBJ2-2, with D perhaps TRBD2 (6 bases). V lost 10 bases and J 7 bases, leaving 16 bases between the germline ends. Germline values: CDR1 ENHRY, CDR2 SYGVKD. The CDR3 totals 13 residues. The CDR3 here is CATQVGGSGELFF. Written as DNA, the CDR3 is TGTGCCACCCAGGTCGGGGGTAGCGGGGAGCTGTTTTTT.

This clone has only a few counts. This chain uses TRBV27 with TRBJ1-5; D perhaps matches TRBD1 (5 bases). Per the germline V gene, CDR1 is MNHEY and CDR2 is SMNVEV (reference sequence). The CDR3 is made up of 14 amino acids. V was shortened by 6 bases and J by 0 bases, with 9 bases between the two germline ends. The CDR3, as DNA: TGTGCCAGCAGCGCAGGGTATAGCAATCAGCCCCAGCATTTT. Protein sequence: CASSAGYSNQPQHF.

The chain couples TRBV19 to TRBJ2-7; 7 bases are a match to TRBD2. The CDR3 is 14 amino acids. V dropped 1 base and J dropped 6; count of bases not matched to a gene: 6. Germline V gene data show CDR1 as LNHDA and CDR2 as SQIVND (reference sequence). This CDR3 is CASSIGGGTAEQYF. The CDR3 nucleotides read TGTGCCAGTAGTATAGGGGGGGGAACGGCCGAGCAGTACTTC.

This chain connects TRBV18 to TRBJ1-5; a weak D match, TRBD1 (6 bases). The ends were cut back, 8 bases at V and 5 bases at J, with 13 bases in the middle. The CDR3 length is 13 residues. Germline CDR1 KGHSH, CDR2 LQKENI. CDR3 bases: TGTGCCAGCCAAGACAGGTTAGATCAGCCCCAGCATTTT. Amino acids: CASQDRLDQPQHF.

The CDR3 DNA reads TGTGCCAGCAGCTTCGGACAGATTAACACTGAAGCTTTCTTT. Protein: CASSFGQINTEAFF. The chain carries TRBV7-9 and TRBJ1-1; TRBD1 is a possible D gene (6 bases). CDR3 length: 14 amino acids. Germline-derived CDR1 and CDR2 are SEHNR and FQNEAQ (reference sequence). Trimming pared 3 bases from V and 2 bases from J, leaving 10 bases between.